A selection of T cell receptor beta chains follows, all from one sample in a study of blood T cell repertoires in COVID-19. Sequencing used immunoSEQ multiplex PCR; TCRdb keeps in-frame clones, though not all of them. In the table there are about 200,000 clones, 65% to 85% of which are singletons. The material sequenced was PBMCs or T cells enriched from blood (not recorded which). These receptors originate from a man aged 35 to 55 who had recovered from COVID-19. The CDR3 runs from the conserved cysteine through the conserved F or W. A D gene is named only where the DNA matches it firmly. Some rows mark clone size as missing; the rest say once, few, many or name a class of expanded clone.

size: .
D: .
J: TRBJ1-2
V: TRBV3-1/TRBV3-2
DNA: TGTGCCAGCAGCCAGCGTTTTGGCTACACCTTC
CDR3: CASSQRFGYTF

size: .
D: TRBD1
J: TRBJ1-5
V: TRBV6-5
DNA: TGTGCCAGCAGTAGCCAGGGGGATCAGCCCCAGCATTTT
CDR3: CASSSQGDQPQHF

size: .
D: TRBD2
J: TRBJ2-3
V: TRBV4-2
DNA: TGTGCCAGCAGCCAAGCGGGACTAGAATACACAGATACGCAGTATTTT
CDR3: CASSQAGLEYTDTQYF

size: .
D: TRBD1
J: TRBJ2-7
V: TRBV28
DNA: TGTGCCAGCAGTCCACCTGCCGGGACAGGGGGGCACTACGAGCAGTACTTC
CDR3: CASSPPAGTGGHYEQYF

size: .
D: .
J: TRBJ1-2
V: TRBV19
DNA: TGTGCCAGTAGTATAGGGGAGGGGTATGGCTACACCTTC
CDR3: CASSIGEGYGYTF

size: few
D: .
J: TRBJ1-2
V: TRBV29-1
DNA: TGCAGCGTCCCTTCCGGGACACGCAACTATGGCTACACCTTC
CDR3: CSVPSGTRNYGYTF

size: .
D: .
J: TRBJ1-1
V: TRBV7-9
DNA: TGTGCCAGCAGCCCAAAAGACAGATTGAACACTGAAGCTTTCTTT
CDR3: CASSPKDRLNTEAFF

size: few
D: TRBD1
J: TRBJ2-7
V: TRBV10-1
DNA: TGCGCCAGCAGCCCCGCCCCGGGACAGGGGCTCCGAAGCTCCTACGAGCAGTACTTC
CDR3: CASSPAPGQGLRSSYEQYF

size: .
D: TRBD1
J: TRBJ2-2
V: TRBV24-1
DNA: TGTGCCACCCGCGGGACAGGGGGTTGGGCCGGGGAGCTGTTTTTT
CDR3: CATRGTGGWAGELFF

size: .
D: .
J: TRBJ1-6
V: TRBV28
DNA: TGTGCCAGCACCCTGAGCGGAAATTCACCCCTCCACTTT
CDR3: CASTLSGNSPLHF

size: .
D: TRBD1
J: TRBJ1-1
V: TRBV7-2
DNA: TGTGCCAGCAGCCAAGGGACAGGTAACACTGAAGCTTTCTTT
CDR3: CASSQGTGNTEAFF

size: .
D: .
J: TRBJ1-2
V: TRBV19
DNA: TGTGCCAGTATCCAATTGAGGGCGGGGAACTATGGCTACACCTTC
CDR3: CASIQLRAGNYGYTF

size: .
D: .
J: TRBJ1-1
V: TRBV4-2
DNA: TGTGCCAGCAGCCTCGGACAGTACCGAGAAGCTTTCTTT
CDR3: CASSLGQYREAFF

size: .
D: .
J: TRBJ1-4
V: TRBV5-1
DNA: TGCGCCAGCAGCCCCCGGGGGGGCGGGAATGAAAAACTGTTTTTT
CDR3: CASSPRGGGNEKLFF

size: .
D: .
J: TRBJ2-1
V: TRBV5-4
DNA: TGTGCCAGCAGCTTGCCGGATAGCGTGAATGAGCAGTTCTTC
CDR3: CASSLPDSVNEQFF

size: .
D: .
J: TRBJ1-2
V: TRBV4-1
DNA: TGCGCCAGCAGCCAAGAGTCCCTACCTGCCTATGGCTACACCTTC
CDR3: CASSQESLPAYGYTF

size: .
D: .
J: TRBJ2-3
V: TRBV5-5
DNA: TGTGCCAGCAGCTTGACCCAGGGAACTTCAGATACGCAGTATTTT
CDR3: CASSLTQGTSDTQYF

size: .
D: .
J: TRBJ1-4
V: TRBV21-1
DNA: TGTGCCAGCAGCTCCCGGACAGGGCCGGGAGGAGAAAAACTGTTTTTT
CDR3: CASSSRTGPGGEKLFF

size: .
D: TRBD1
J: TRBJ1-2
V: TRBV10-2
DNA: TGCGCCAGCAGTGAGTACAGGGGAGATGGCTACACCTTC
CDR3: CASSEYRGDGYTF

size: .
D: .
J: TRBJ1-5
V: TRBV4-2
DNA: TGTGCCAGCAGCCAAGTACAGGGTAGCAATCAGCCCCAGCATTTT
CDR3: CASSQVQGSNQPQHF

size: .
D: TRBD1
J: TRBJ1-2
V: TRBV28
DNA: TGTGCCAGCAGGGACAGGGGGCCATATGGCTACACCTTC
CDR3: CASRDRGPYGYTF

size: .
D: TRBD1
J: TRBJ1-2
V: TRBV7-9
DNA: TGTGCCAGCAGCAACAACAGGGGACCCTCGGGCGGCTACACCTTC
CDR3: CASSNNRGPSGGYTF

size: .
D: .
J: TRBJ2-1
V: TRBV27
DNA: TGTGCCAGCAGTCTACAGGGCGTGGTCACTGAGCAGTTCTTC
CDR3: CASSLQGVVTEQFF

size: .
D: TRBD1
J: TRBJ1-2
V: TRBV5-1
DNA: TGCGCCAGCAGCTTAGGGGACAGCCACGGTTTTTTAGACTATGGCTACACCTTC
CDR3: CASSLGDSHGFLDYGYTF

size: .
D: TRBD1
J: TRBJ1-5
V: TRBV4-2
DNA: TGTGCCAGCAGCCAGGGTGACAGGGTTGGTCAGCCCCAGCATTTT
CDR3: CASSQGDRVGQPQHF

size: .
D: .
J: TRBJ2-7
V: TRBV10-1
DNA: TGCGCCACCTGTGGGGAGGTTCCCTACGAGCAGTACTTC
CDR3: CATCGEVPYEQYF

size: .
D: .
J: TRBJ2-3
V: TRBV3-1/TRBV3-2
DNA: TGTGCCAGCAGCCAAGGGACTCTCGTGGTCGCAGATACGCAGTATTTT
CDR3: CASSQGTLVVADTQYF

size: few
D: .
J: TRBJ2-7
V: TRBV12-3/TRBV12-4
DNA: TGTGCCAGCACCACGGACACTTACTACGAGCAGTACTTC
CDR3: CASTTDTYYEQYF

size: .
D: TRBD1
J: TRBJ1-2
V: TRBV5-8
DNA: TGTGCCAGCAGCCCCGGACAGGGAGGATATGGCTACACCTTC
CDR3: CASSPGQGGYGYTF

size: few
D: TRBD1
J: TRBJ1-5
V: TRBV27
DNA: TGTGCCAGCAGTTTATCTGGGACAGCTCCTAATCAGCCCCAGCATTTT
CDR3: CASSLSGTAPNQPQHF

size: .
D: .
J: TRBJ2-3
V: TRBV5-4
DNA: TGTGCCAGCAGCTTGCAGGGGACCCAATTGGATACGCAGTATTTT
CDR3: CASSLQGTQLDTQYF

size: .
D: TRBD1
J: TRBJ1-2
V: TRBV9
DNA: TGTGCCAGCAGCGTAGGAGGGGGCGGCGGCTACACCTTC
CDR3: CASSVGGGGGYTF

size: .
D: .
J: TRBJ1-4
V: TRBV2
DNA: TGTGCCAGTAGGGGCAGACGAAATGAAAAACTGTTTTTT
CDR3: CASRGRRNEKLFF

size: .
D: TRBD2
J: TRBJ2-3
V: TRBV24-1
DNA: TGTGCCACCAGTGATCGGACTAGCGGGGGGCCCACAGATACGCAGTATTTT
CDR3: CATSDRTSGGPTDTQYF